The 8 T cell receptor beta chains reported below all come from one sample, sequenced in a study of blood T cells in healthy people across ages. The authors ran a second PCR of 7 to 11 cycles using a sample-barcoded 5' primer and a J-beta primer mix. A single record per CDR3 protein comes from TCRdb applying MiXCR to the 5' RACE reads. The sample lists about 760,000 distinct CDR3 sequences, around 25% occurring once. Separately, the same data were catalogued under a study of T cells of mothers and their children.

Sequenced input: blood. Receptors were obtained from a boy between 5 and 17 years old in good health.

A single count supports this clonotype. The genes are TRBV6-1 and TRBJ2-5; TRBD2 agrees at 9 bases. The CDR3 loop spans 14 amino acids. Germline CDR1 MNHNS, CDR2 SASEGT. V was pared by 9 bases and J by 1 base, with 6 bases of the junction left unmatched. CDR3 in amino acids: CARGVSGGQETQYF. The CDR3 DNA reads as TGTGCCAGGGGGGTTAGCGGGGGCCAAGAGACCCAGTACTTC.

This chain connects TRBV12-3 or TRBV12-4 to TRBJ2-7, with D possibly matching TRBD1 (5 bases). This CDR3 is built from 12 residues. V lost 10 bases to trimming and J lost 3 bases, with 13 bases between them. The CDR3 loop is CAIKGPNYEQYF. The CDR3, as DNA: TGTGCCATAAAGGGGCCAAACTACGAGCAGTACTTC.

The rearrangement joins TRBV10-3 to TRBJ2-3; TRBD1 is a possible D gene (5 bases). V was pared by 4 bases and J by 0 bases, with 5 bases between. The CDR3 has 13 residues. CDR1 is ENHRY, CDR2 SYGVKD, per germline. The CDR3 DNA reads TGTGCCATCAGTGGACAGAGCACAGATACGCAGTATTTT. Encoded protein: CAISGQSTDTQYF.

This clonotype came up a few times. The V call is TRBV4-1, the J call TRBJ2-5; no clear D gene. Germline loops: CDR1 MGHRA, CDR2 YSYEKL. Between the trimmed V and J ends, which lost 1 base and 5 bases, there was a span of 8 bases. The CDR3 has 13 amino acids. The CDR3 nucleotides read TGCGCCAGCAGCCAAGGTTTTGCGGAGACCCAGTACTTC. It yields the protein CASSQGFAETQYF.

This clonotype appeared a few times. This rearrangement joins TRBV29-1 to TRBJ2-5; 8 nucleotides match TRBD2. Germline-derived CDR1 and CDR2 are SQVTM and ANQGSEA. The CDR3 runs to 17 residues. J lost 1 base, V lost 4 bases, and 14 bases had no gene match. The CDR3 nucleotides read TGCAGCGTTGGCATTGTGCGGGCTAGCGGGTTCCAAGAGACCCAGTACTTC. Translation gives CSVGIVRASGFQETQYF.

The chain links TRBV7-8 to TRBJ1-2; D not certain. Germline loops: CDR1 SGHVS, CDR2 FQNEAQ. The V end lost 3 bases, the J end lost 4 bases, and 15 bases lay between the germline ends. This CDR3 comprises 15 residues. The CDR3 DNA sequence: TGTGCCAGCAGCTTTGACAACCACGGTAGCTATGGCTACACCTTC. This sequence encodes CASSFDNHGSYGYTF.

The rearrangement joins TRBV12-3 or TRBV12-4 to TRBJ2-5, with D possibly called TRBD1 or TRBD2 (5 bases each). Matching the DNA end better, TRBJ2-7 makes the J call doubtful. The CDR3 loop spans 15 amino acids. CDR3 sequence: CASSFSRARVYEQYF. The CDR3, as DNA: TGTGCCAGCAGTTTCTCCAGGGCGCGGGTCTACGAGCAGTACTTC.

This clonotype has only a few counts. This chain joins TRBV12-3 or TRBV12-4 and TRBJ2-5, with D tentatively TRBD2 (5 bases). Trimming pared 7 bases from V and 1 base from J, leaving 16 bases between. The CDR3 covers 15 residues. CDR3 nucleotide sequence: TGTGCCAGCAACCTGGGCGGGCAGACCCAAGAGACCCAGTACTTC. Encoded protein: CASNLGGQTQETQYF.